Below, 9 T cell receptor beta chains from the same sample are listed, as sequenced in a study of CD8 T cells in Susac syndrome. RNA in amounts of roughly 0.45 to 1 ug was reverse transcribed with random hexamers. TCRdb passed the immunoSEQ multiplex PCR reads through MiXCR, listing each CDR3 protein once. The sample lists roughly 84,000 distinct CDR3 sequences, around 96% occurring once. Sequencing was carried out using CD8+ T cells from PBMCs. The receptor set was obtained from a human donor with Susac syndrome.

The chain links TRBV29-1 to TRBJ2-1; a possible D gene is TRBD2 (5 bases). The CDR3 has 14 amino acids. Germline loops: CDR1 SQVTM, CDR2 ANQGSEA. V lost 3 bases and J 2 bases, leaving 11 bases between the germline ends. CDR3 nucleotides: TGCAGCGTTGATCTGGACTTACCCTACAATGAGCAGTTCTTC. This sequence encodes CSVDLDLPYNEQFF.

The chain is built from TRBV28 and TRBJ2-7; D is ambiguous. This CDR3 region has 15 residues. CDR1 is MDHEN, CDR2 SYDVKM, per germline. V lost 6 bases, J lost 1 base, and 16 bases lay in between. CDR3 loop: CASRAVFYGSYEQYF. CDR3 nucleotide sequence: TGTGCCAGCAGGGCGGTGTTTTACGGGTCCTACGAGCAGTACTTC. Drawing the rest from reference TRBV28 and TRBJ2-7, the complete variable domain is DVKVTQSSRYLVKRTGEKVFLECVQDMDHENMFWYRQDPGLGLRLIYFSYDVKMKEKGDIPEGYSVSREKKERFSLILESASTNQTSMYLCASRAVFYGSYEQYFGPGTRLTVT.

This chain joins TRBV7-9 and TRBJ2-1; tentatively, D is TRBD2 (6 bases). Trimming removed 3 bases from V and 6 bases from J, with 12 bases in between. The CDR3 is made up of 14 amino acids. Germline CDR1 is SEHNR and CDR2 is FQNEAQ (reference sequence). The CDR3 region is CASSFRGGINEQFF. The CDR3 DNA is TGTGCCAGCAGCTTTCGGGGCGGGATCAATGAGCAGTTCTTC.

The chain is built from TRBV7-6 and TRBJ2-2; D unresolved. The V gene lost 2 bases and the J gene lost 7 bases, with 5 bases spanning the gap. The CDR3 length is 12 residues. The germline gives CDR1 SGHVS, CDR2 FNYEAQ. CDR3 sequence reads: CASSLNGGELFF. CDR3 nucleotides: TGTGCCAGCAGCTTAAACGGCGGGGAGCTGTTTTTT.

J is TRBJ1-1 and V is TRBV28; tentative D call: TRBD1 (6 bases). Germline V gives CDR1 MDHEN, CDR2 SYDVKM. The V and J ends lost 6 bases and 1 base respectively, with 12 bases between them. The CDR3 is 14 amino acids. Here the CDR3 reads CASSPTGTNTEAFF. CDR3 nucleotides: TGTGCCAGCAGCCCAACAGGGACGAACACTGAAGCTTTCTTT. Full variable domain (missing parts from reference TRBV28 and TRBJ1-1): DVKVTQSSRYLVKRTGEKVFLECVQDMDHENMFWYRQDPGLGLRLIYFSYDVKMKEKGDIPEGYSVSREKKERFSLILESASTNQTSMYLCASSPTGTNTEAFFGQGTRLTVV.

The CDR3 sequence is CAWSVGSGLGQPQHF. The CDR3 bases are TGTGCCTGGAGTGTAGGGTCAGGGCTTGGTCAGCCCCAGCATTTT. V usage is TRBV30 and J usage is TRBJ1-5, with D tentatively TRBD1 (5 bases). Trimming removed 0 bases from V and 6 bases from J, with 15 bases in between. This CDR3 has 15 amino acids. Germline V lookup: CDR1 GTSNPN, CDR2 SVGIG (reference sequence).

This clonotype has just a few counts. The genes are TRBV9 and TRBJ2-5; D is unclear. From germline, CDR1 is SGDLS and CDR2 YYNGEE. Trimming shortened V by 0 bases and J by 2 bases, and 5 bases separated the two germline ends. The CDR3 sequence is 13 residues long. CDR3 sequence (DNA): TGTGCCAGCAGCGTAGGTGGACAAGAGACCCAGTACTTC. Protein product: CASSVGGQETQYF.

This clonotype has only one observation. This sequence joins TRBV28 and TRBJ2-1; 7 bases align to TRBD1. V lost 5 bases and J lost 0; bases outside the gene matches: 4. CDR1 and CDR2 from the germline V gene are MDHEN and SYDVKM. This CDR3 contains 15 residues. Here the CDR3 reads CASSLQGSSYNEQFF. The CDR3, as DNA: TGTGCCAGCAGTCTACAGGGGAGCTCCTACAATGAGCAGTTCTTC.

The rearrangement joins TRBV28 to TRBJ1-1; possibly TRBD1 for D (6 bases). CDR1 is MDHEN and CDR2 is SYDVKM in the germline V gene. The ends were cut back, 6 bases at V and 1 base at J, with 9 bases in the middle. CDR3 length equals 13 residues. CDR3 sequence reads: CASSRTENTEAFF. The CDR3 DNA sequence: TGTGCCAGCAGCCGGACAGAGAACACTGAAGCTTTCTTT.